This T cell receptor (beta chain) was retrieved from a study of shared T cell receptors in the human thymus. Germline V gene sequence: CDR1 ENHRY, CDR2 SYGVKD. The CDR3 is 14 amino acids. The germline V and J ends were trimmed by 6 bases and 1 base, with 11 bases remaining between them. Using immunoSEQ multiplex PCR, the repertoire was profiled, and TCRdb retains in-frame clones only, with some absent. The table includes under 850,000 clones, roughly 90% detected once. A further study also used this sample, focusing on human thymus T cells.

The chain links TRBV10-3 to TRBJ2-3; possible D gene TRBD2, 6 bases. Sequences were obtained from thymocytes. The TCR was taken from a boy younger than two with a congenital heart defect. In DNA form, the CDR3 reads TGTGCCATCAGCGTACGGAGGGGCACAGATACGCAGTATTTT. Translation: CAISVRRGTDTQYF.